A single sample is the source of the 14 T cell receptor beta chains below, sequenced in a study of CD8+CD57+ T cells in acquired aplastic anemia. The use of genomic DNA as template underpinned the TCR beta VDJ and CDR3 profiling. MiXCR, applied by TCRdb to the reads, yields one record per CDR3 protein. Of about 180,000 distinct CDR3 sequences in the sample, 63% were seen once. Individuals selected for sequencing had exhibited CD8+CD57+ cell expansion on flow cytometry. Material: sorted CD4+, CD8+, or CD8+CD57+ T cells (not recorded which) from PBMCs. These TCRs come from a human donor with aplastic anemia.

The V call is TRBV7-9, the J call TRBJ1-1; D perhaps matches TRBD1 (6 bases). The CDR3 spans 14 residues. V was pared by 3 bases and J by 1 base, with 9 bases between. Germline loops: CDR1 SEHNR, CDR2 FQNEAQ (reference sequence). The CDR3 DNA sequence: TGTGCCAGCAGCTTTGGGGGGCCGAACACTGAAGCTTTCTTT. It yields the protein CASSFGGPNTEAFF.

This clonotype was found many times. CDR3 sequence (DNA): TGCGCCAGCAGCCAGGCGATTCAACTTTTGGAGCAGTACTTC. Its translation is CASSQAIQLLEQYF. The chain couples TRBV4-1 to TRBJ2-7; the D is unclear. Trimming took 3 bases from V and 7 from J, leaving 16 bases between them. In germline, CDR1 is MGHRA, CDR2 YSYEKL. The CDR3 runs to 14 residues.

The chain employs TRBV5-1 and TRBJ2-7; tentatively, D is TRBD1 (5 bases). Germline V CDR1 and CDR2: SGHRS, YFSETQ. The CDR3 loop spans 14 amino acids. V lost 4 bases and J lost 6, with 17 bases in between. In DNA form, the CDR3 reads TGCGCCAGCAGCCGCTTTACGTCAGGGTTCGAGCAGTACTTC. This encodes CASSRFTSGFEQYF. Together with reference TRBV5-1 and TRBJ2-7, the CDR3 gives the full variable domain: KAGVTQTPRYLIKTRGQQVTLSCSPISGHRSVSWYQQTPGQGLQFLFEYFSETQRNKGNFPGRFSGRQFSNSRSEMNVSTLELGDSALYLCASSRFTSGFEQYFGPGTRLTVT.

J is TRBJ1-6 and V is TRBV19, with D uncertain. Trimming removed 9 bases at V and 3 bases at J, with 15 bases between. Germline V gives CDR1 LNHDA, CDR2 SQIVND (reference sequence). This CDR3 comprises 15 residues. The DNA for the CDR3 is TGTGCCAGACATGCCCGAAGTTACTATAATTCACCCCTCCACTTT. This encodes CARHARSYYNSPLHF.

The CDR3 nucleotides are TGTGCCAGCAGCCAGAGCCTCTTCCCCAATACGCAGTATTTT. It translates to CASSQSLFPNTQYF. This rearrangement joins TRBV5-8 to TRBJ2-3; the D is unclear. V was cut by 4 bases and J by 7 bases, with 16 bases left in between. Germline values: CDR1 SGHTS, CDR2 YDEGEE. This CDR3 region has 14 residues.

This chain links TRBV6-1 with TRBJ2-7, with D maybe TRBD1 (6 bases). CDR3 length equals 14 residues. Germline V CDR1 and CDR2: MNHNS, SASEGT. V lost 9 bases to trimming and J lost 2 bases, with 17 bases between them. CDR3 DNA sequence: TGTGCCAGAAGACCCGGGACATTACCCTACGAGCAGTACTTC. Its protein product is CARRPGTLPYEQYF.

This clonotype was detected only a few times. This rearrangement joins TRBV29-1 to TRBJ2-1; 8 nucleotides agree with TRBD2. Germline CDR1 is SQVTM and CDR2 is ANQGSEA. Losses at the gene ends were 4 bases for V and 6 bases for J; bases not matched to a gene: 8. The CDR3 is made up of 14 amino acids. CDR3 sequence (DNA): TGCAGCGTTGCAGGCGGGGGGCCGAGCAATGAGCAGTTCTTC. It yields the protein CSVAGGGPSNEQFF.

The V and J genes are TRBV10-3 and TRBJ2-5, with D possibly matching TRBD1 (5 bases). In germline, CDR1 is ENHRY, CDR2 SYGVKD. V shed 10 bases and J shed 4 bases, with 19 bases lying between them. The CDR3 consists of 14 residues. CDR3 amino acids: CASGAGRSGETQYF. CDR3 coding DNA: TGTGCCAGTGGGGCAGGGCGGTCCGGAGAGACCCAGTACTTC.

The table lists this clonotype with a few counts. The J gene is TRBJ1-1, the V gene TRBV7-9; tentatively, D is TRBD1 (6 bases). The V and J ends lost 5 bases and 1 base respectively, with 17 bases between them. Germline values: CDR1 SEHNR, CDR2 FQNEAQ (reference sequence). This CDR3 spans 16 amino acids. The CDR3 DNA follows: TGTGCCAGCAGCACTCCTGGAGGGGGGCAGAACACTGAAGCTTTCTTT. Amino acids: CASSTPGGGQNTEAFF.

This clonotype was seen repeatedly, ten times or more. The CDR3 DNA reads TGCGCCAGCAGCTTCAGGGTAAACACTGAACTCTCCGGGGAGCTGTTTTTT. This encodes CASSFRVNTELSGELFF. The rearrangement links TRBV5-1 to TRBJ2-2; perhaps TRBD1 as D (5 bases). Trimming left V 2 bases short and J 6 bases short, with 20 bases between. The CDR3 consists of 17 residues. CDR1 is SGHRS and CDR2 is YFSETQ in the germline V gene.

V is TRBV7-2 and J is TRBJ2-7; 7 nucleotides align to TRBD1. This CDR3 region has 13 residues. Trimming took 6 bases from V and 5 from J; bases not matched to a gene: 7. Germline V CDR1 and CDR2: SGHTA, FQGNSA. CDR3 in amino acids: CASRSRGGHEQYF. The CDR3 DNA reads TGTGCCAGCAGGTCACGAGGGGGCCACGAGCAGTACTTC. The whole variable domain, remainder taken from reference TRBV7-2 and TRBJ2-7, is GAGVSQSPSNKVTEKGKDVELRCDPISGHTALYWYRQSLGQGLEFLIYFQGNSAPDKSGLPSDRFSAERTGGSVSTLTIQRTQQEDSAVYLCASRSRGGHEQYFGPGTRLTVT.

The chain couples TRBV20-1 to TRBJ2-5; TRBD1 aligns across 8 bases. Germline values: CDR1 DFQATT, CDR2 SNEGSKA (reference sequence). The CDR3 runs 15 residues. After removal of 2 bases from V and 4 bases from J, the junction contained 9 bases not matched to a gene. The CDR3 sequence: CSARPPDRVGETQYF. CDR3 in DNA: TGCAGTGCTAGACCCCCGGACAGGGTGGGAGAGACCCAGTACTTC.

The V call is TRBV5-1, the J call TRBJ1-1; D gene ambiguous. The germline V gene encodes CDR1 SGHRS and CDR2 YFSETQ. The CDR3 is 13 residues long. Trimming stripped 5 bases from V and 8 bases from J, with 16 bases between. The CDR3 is CASSFGSETEAFF. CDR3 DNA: TGCGCCAGCAGTTTTGGATCAGAGACGGAAGCTTTCTTT.

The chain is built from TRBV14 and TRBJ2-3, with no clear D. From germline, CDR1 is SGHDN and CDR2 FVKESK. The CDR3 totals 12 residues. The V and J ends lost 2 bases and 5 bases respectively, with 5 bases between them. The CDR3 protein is CASSQILDTQYF. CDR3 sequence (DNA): TGTGCCAGCAGCCAAATCCTAGATACGCAGTATTTT.